This TCR beta chain was recorded in a study of blood T cell repertoires in COVID-19. Whole-study context: COVID-19 samples from acute and convalescent phases originated in the United States, Italy and Spain. PBMCs, B-cell-depleted T cells, or T cells provided the cDNA or gDNA that made up the material.

Per the authors' pipeline: Reference gene primer amplification gave estimated nucleated cell counts. Using immunoSEQ multiplex PCR, the repertoire was profiled, and TCRdb retains in-frame clones only, with some absent. Clonal size and the V and J genes are those of that table, whereas D and trimming came from the DNA. Among 30,000 to 45,000 clones listed, 81% were seen once. Of note for this clone: This may be a read error: a much more frequent sequence differs by one nucleotide.

The specimen sequenced was peripheral blood. The receptor was isolated from a man older than 75 with active or convalescent COVID-19.

The CDR3 is CASSRDRNYGYTF. In nucleotides, the CDR3 is TGTGCCAGCAGCCGGGACAGAAACTATGGCTACACCTTC. The chain couples TRBV12-3 or TRBV12-4 to TRBJ1-2, with 7 nucleotides matching TRBD1. The CDR3 loop spans 13 amino acids. V lost 6 bases and J lost 2; bases outside the gene matches: 3.